Described below is a single TCR beta chain sequence and its context. Every PCR received spiked-in synthetic TCR analog templates. Data came from immunoSEQ multiplex PCR; TCRdb stores just in-frame clones and leaves some out. The sample carries about 120,000 clones, about 89% recorded once. The sample belongs to a study of PD-L1 blockade in urothelial cancer. Specified time point: peripheral blood 6 weeks after treatment start. Urothelial carcinoma affected the patients, and it was locally advanced or metastatic. This CDR3 is 15 amino acids long. CDR1 and CDR2 (germline): SGHTA, FQGTGA. V dropped 1 base and J dropped 6; count of bases not matched to a gene: 6.

The sequencing used PBMCs, collected around atezolizumab (anti-PD-L1) treatment. The rearrangement links TRBV7-3 to TRBJ2-3; 8 bases align to TRBD2. The sequence came from a man between 60 and 70 years old with urothelial cancer. CDR3 DNA sequence: TGTGCCAGCAGCTTAAAGTTGCGGGAGGCGGATACGCAGTATTTT. Translated, it gives CASSLKLREADTQYF.